Listed here are 12 T cell receptor beta chains from one sample, sequenced in a study of T cells in Graves' hyperthyroidism and ophthalmopathy. The CDR3 regions of TCR beta were amplified from RNA transcripts. Initially, a first-round RT-PCR of the TCR CDR3 employed the HTBI primer set. TCRdb used MiXCR to reprocess the multiplex PCR reads, holding one entry per CDR3 protein. The table lists a few hundred thousand distinct CDR3 sequences, around 45% of them singletons. The sample consisted of peripheral blood or thyroid tissue (not recorded which). The receptors were sampled from a woman aged 18 to 35 with Graves' hyperthyroidism.

V gene TRBV20-1 combines with J gene TRBJ2-3; D not certain. Trimming took off 2 bases at V and 0 bases at J, with 6 bases between the two ends. CDR1 and CDR2 from the germline V gene are DFQATT and SNEGSKA (reference sequence). This CDR3 has 13 amino acids. DNA for the CDR3: TGCAGTGCTAGAAAGGATAGCACAGATACGCAGTATTTT. This encodes CSARKDSTDTQYF.

J is TRBJ2-7 and V is TRBV9; the D gene is possibly TRBD2 (6 bases). The J call may be mistaken, given a closer DNA end match to TRBJ2-4. The CDR3 has 14 residues. Per germline, CDR1 SGDLS and CDR2 YYNGEE. The CDR3 loop reads CASSVGGEENIQYF. CDR3 DNA sequence: TGTGCCAGCAGCGTAGGAGGGGAGGAGAACATTCAGTACTTC.

The rearrangement joins TRBV7-2 to TRBJ2-5, with D possibly being TRBD1 (5 bases). The CDR3 consists of 13 residues. The ends were cut back, 5 bases at V and 5 bases at J, with 12 bases in the middle. The germline V gene has CDR1 SGHTA and CDR2 FQGNSA. The CDR3 is CASSHTPGETQYF. For the CDR3, the DNA is TGTGCCAGCAGCCACACCCCAGGGGAGACCCAGTACTTC.

The sample holds many counts of this clonotype. The chain recombines TRBV6-5 with TRBJ2-7; TRBD2 agrees at 9 bases. Germline V gives CDR1 MNHEY, CDR2 SVGAGI. The CDR3 consists of 16 residues. V dropped 0 bases and J dropped 5; count of bases not matched to a gene: 8. CDR3 sequence reads: CASSYSGAGGLDEQYF. Here the CDR3 DNA reads TGTGCCAGCAGTTACTCTGGAGCGGGAGGACTCGACGAGCAGTACTTC.

This chain uses TRBV12-3 or TRBV12-4 with TRBJ2-1, with unresolved D. Trimming shortened V by 6 bases and J by 8 bases, and 14 bases separated the two germline ends. This CDR3 is 13 amino acids long. DNA of the CDR3: TGTGCCAGCAGCCTCTGGGCTAACGATGAGCAGTTCTTC. Its protein product is CASSLWANDEQFF.

Regarding this clonotype: This clone may be a read error of a much larger clone one base away. The V and J genes are TRBV10-3 and TRBJ2-3; TRBD1 matches at 8 bases. CDR3 length equals 16 residues. V was pared by 8 bases and J by 8 bases, with 18 bases of the junction left unmatched. Germline values: CDR1 ENHRY, CDR2 SYGVKD. As DNA, the CDR3 is TGTGCCATCTGCCAATCGGGGGACAGGTCATCCGGTACGCAGTATTTT. Protein product: CAICQSGDRSSGTQYF.

Regarding this clonotype: This may be a read error, as it is one base from a much larger clone. V and J are TRBV7-3 and TRBJ2-5, with D unclear. The CDR3 is 13 amino acids. Germline V gives CDR1 SGHTA, CDR2 FQGTGA. In DNA form, the CDR3 reads TGTGCCAGCAGCCAAGTTCCGGCAGAGGCCCAGTACTTC. Residues: CASSQVPAEAQYF.

J is TRBJ2-2 and V is TRBV11-3; TRBD2 matches at 13 bases. Germline-derived CDR1 and CDR2 are SGHNT and YENEEA. The CDR3 covers 16 residues. With V trimmed by 11 bases and J by 3 bases, 9 bases remained unmatched. Here the CDR3 DNA reads TGTGCCTCCAGGACTAGCGGGAGAATCGACACCGGGGAGCTGTTTTTT. It yields the protein CASRTSGRIDTGELFF.

This clonotype was recorded many times. The chain links TRBV7-2 to TRBJ1-1, with 9 bases identical to TRBD1. CDR1 and CDR2 (germline): SGHTA, FQGNSA. V was pared by 2 bases and J by 4 bases, with 5 bases of the junction left unmatched. CDR3 size: 15 residues. CDR3 in DNA: TGTGCCAGCAGCTTAAGTGGGACAGGGTTCACTGAAGCTTTCTTT. This gives the protein CASSLSGTGFTEAFF.

This clonotype occurred a few times. The chain recombines TRBV6-6 with TRBJ2-2, with D maybe TRBD1 (6 bases). Germline assignment: CDR1 MNHNY and CDR2 SVGAGI (reference sequence). This CDR3 has 15 residues. Deletions cut 4 bases from V and 1 base from J, with 10 bases between. This CDR3 is CASSSRTENTGELFF. CDR3 nucleotide sequence: TGTGCCAGCAGTTCCCGGACAGAGAACACCGGGGAGCTGTTTTTT.

The chain uses TRBV7-2 and TRBJ2-7; D may be TRBD2 (7 bases). Germline CDR1 reads SGHTA; CDR2 reads FQGNSA. The V end lost 1 base, the J end lost 5 bases, and 15 bases lay between the germline ends. The CDR3 length is 15 residues. The CDR3 reads CASSLVGGGWNEQYF. CDR3 DNA sequence: TGTGCCAGCAGCTTAGTTGGCGGGGGCTGGAACGAGCAGTACTTC.

The chain couples TRBV11-2 to TRBJ2-7; D may be TRBD1 or TRBD2 (6 bases each). V lost 5 bases and J 7 bases, leaving 12 bases between the germline ends. The CDR3 is 12 residues long. Germline V CDR1 and CDR2: SGHAT, FQNNGV. CDR3 loop: CASSQRGEEQYF. CDR3 DNA: TGTGCCAGCAGCCAAAGGGGGGAGGAGCAGTACTTC.